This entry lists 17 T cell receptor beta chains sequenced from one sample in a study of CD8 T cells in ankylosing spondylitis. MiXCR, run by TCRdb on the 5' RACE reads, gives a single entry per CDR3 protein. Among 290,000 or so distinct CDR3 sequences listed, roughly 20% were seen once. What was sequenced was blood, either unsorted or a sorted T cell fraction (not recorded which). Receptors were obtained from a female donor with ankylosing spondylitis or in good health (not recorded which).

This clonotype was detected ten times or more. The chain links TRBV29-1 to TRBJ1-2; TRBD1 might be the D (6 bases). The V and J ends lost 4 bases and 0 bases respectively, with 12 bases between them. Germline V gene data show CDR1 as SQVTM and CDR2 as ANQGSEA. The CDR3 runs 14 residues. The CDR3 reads CSVVGGPSNYGYTF. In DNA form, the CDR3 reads TGCAGCGTTGTCGGGGGGCCGTCTAACTATGGCTACACCTTC.

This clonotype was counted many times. In nucleotides, the CDR3 is TGTGCCATCAGGGTAGCGGGAAAGGGCACAGATACGCAGTATTTT. Translation gives CAIRVAGKGTDTQYF. The rearrangement uses TRBV10-3 and TRBJ2-3, with TRBD2 matching over 8 bases. The CDR3 is made up of 15 amino acids. The junction had 6 bases not matched to a gene; V was cut back by 6 bases and J by 1 base. Per the germline V gene, CDR1 is ENHRY and CDR2 is SYGVKD.

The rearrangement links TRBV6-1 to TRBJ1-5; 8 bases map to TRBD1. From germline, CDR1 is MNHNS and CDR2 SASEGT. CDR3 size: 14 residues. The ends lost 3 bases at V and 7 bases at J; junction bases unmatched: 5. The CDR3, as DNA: TGTGCCAGCAGTGATGGACAGGGCGAGCAGCCCCAGCATTTT. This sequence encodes CASSDGQGEQPQHF.

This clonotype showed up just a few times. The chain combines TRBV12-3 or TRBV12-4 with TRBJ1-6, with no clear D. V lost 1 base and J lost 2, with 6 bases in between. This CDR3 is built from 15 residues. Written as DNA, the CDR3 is TGTGCCAGCAGTTTAGGGGCCACCTATAATTCACCCCTCCACTTT. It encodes CASSLGATYNSPLHF.

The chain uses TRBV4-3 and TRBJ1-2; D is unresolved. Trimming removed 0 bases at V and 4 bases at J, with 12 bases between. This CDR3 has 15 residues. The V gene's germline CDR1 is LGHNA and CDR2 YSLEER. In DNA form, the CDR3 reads TGCGCCAGCAGCCAAGAGGTGGGCTGGGGCTATGGCTACACCTTC. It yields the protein CASSQEVGWGYGYTF.

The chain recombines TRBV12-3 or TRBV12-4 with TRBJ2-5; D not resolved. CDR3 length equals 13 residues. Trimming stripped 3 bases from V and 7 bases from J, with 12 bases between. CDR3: CASSFREWGTQYF. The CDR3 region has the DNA TGTGCCAGCAGTTTTCGCGAGTGGGGGACCCAGTACTTC.

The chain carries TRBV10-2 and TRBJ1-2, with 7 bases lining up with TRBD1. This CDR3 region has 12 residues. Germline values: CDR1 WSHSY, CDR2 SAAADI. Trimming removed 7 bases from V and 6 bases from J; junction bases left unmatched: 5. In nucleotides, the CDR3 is TGCGCCAGCACCTCCGACAGGGATGGCTACACCTTC. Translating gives CASTSDRDGYTF.

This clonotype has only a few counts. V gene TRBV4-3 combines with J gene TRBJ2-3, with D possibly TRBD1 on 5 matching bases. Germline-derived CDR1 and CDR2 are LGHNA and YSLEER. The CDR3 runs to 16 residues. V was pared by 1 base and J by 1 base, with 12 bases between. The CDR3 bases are TGCGCCAGCAGCCAAGGGTGGGGCAGCCGCACAGATACGCAGTATTTT. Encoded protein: CASSQGWGSRTDTQYF.

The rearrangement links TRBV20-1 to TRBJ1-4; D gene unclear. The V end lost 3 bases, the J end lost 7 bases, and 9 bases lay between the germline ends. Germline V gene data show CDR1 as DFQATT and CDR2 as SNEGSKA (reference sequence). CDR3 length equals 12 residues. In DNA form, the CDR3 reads TGCAGTGCTAGTGCTGTTTCTGAAAAACTGTTTTTT. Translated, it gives CSASAVSEKLFF.

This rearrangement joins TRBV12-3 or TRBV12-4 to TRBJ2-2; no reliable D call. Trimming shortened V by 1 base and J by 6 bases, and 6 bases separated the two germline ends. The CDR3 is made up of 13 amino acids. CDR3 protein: CASSLERSGELFF. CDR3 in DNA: TGTGCCAGCAGTTTAGAACGATCCGGGGAGCTGTTTTTT.

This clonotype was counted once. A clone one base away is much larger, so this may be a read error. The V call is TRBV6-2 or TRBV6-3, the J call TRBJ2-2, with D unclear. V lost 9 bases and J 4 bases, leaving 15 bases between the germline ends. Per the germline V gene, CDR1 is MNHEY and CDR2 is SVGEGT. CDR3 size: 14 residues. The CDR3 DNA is TGTGCCAGTACTGGTACAGCGTTCACCGGGGAGCTGTTTTTT. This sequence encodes CASTGTAFTGELFF.

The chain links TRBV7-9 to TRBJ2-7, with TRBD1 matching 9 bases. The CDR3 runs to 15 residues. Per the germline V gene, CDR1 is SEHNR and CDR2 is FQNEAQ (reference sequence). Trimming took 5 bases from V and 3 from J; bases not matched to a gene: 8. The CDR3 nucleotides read TGTGCCAGCAGCCAAGGGACAGGGACGCTCTACGAGCAGTACTTC. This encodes CASSQGTGTLYEQYF. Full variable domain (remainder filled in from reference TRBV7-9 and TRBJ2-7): DTGVSQNPRHKITKRGQNVTFRCDPISEHNRLYWYRQTLGQGPEFLTYFQNEAQLEKSRLLSDRFSAERPKGSFSTLEIQRTEQGDSAMYLCASSQGTGTLYEQYFGPGTRLTVT.

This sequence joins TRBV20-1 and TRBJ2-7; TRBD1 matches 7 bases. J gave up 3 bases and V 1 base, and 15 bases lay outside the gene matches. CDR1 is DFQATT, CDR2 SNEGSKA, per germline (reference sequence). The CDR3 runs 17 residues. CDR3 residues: CSARGPRQGQWGYEQYF. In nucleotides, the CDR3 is TGCAGTGCTAGAGGCCCCCGACAGGGACAGTGGGGCTACGAGCAGTACTTC.

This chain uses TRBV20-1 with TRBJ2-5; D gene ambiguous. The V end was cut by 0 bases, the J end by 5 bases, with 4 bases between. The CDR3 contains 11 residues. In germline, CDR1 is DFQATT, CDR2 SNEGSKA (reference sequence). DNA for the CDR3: TGCAGTGCTAGAGATCCCGAGACCCAGTACTTC. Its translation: CSARDPETQYF.

DNA of the CDR3: TGCGCCAGCAGCTACAGGGCTGAATACTCTGGGGCCAACGTCCTGACTTTC. It encodes CASSYRAEYSGANVLTF. The chain employs TRBV5-1 and TRBJ2-6; perhaps TRBD1 as D (6 bases). Germline V CDR1 and CDR2: SGHRS, YFSETQ. V lost 3 bases and J lost 0, with 13 bases in between. The CDR3 contains 17 residues.

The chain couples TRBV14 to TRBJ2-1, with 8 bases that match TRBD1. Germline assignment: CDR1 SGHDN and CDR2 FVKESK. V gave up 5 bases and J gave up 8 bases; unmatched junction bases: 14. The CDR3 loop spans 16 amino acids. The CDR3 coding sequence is TGTGCCAGCAGCGCGAACCACAGGGGGAGTTTAGATGAGCAGTTCTTC. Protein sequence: CASSANHRGSLDEQFF.

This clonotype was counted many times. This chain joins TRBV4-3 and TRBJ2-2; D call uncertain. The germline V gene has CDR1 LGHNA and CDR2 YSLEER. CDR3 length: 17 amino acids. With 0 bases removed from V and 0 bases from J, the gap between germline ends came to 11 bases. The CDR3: CASSQEHASANTGELFF. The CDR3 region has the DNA TGCGCCAGCAGCCAAGAGCACGCAAGCGCGAACACCGGGGAGCTGTTTTTT.